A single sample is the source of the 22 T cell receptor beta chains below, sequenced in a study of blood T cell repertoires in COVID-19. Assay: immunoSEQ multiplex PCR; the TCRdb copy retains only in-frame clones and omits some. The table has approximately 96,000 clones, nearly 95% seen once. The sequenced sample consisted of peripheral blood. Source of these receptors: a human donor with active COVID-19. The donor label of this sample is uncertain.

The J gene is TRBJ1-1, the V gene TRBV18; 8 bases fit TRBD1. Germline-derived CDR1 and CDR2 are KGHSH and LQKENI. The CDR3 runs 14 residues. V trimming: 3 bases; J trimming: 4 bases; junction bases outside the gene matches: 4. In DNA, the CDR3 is TGTGCCAGCTCACCGTCAGGGGGCGTCACTGAAGCTTTCTTT. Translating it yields CASSPSGGVTEAFF.

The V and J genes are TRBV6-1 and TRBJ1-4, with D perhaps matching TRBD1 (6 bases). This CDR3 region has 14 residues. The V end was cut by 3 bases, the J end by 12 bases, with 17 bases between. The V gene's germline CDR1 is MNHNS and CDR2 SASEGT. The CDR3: CASSERAGPGELFF. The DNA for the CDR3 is TGTGCCAGCAGTGAGAGAGCGGGGCCAGGGGAACTGTTTTTT.

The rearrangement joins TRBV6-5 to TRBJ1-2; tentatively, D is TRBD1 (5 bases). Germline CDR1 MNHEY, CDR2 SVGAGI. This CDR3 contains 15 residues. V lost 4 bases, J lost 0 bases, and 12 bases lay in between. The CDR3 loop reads CASSSTGRSNYGYTF. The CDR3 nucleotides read TGTGCCAGCAGTTCCACAGGCCGCTCTAACTATGGCTACACCTTC.

CDR3 loop: CASGLISGGTSQPQHF. The CDR3 DNA follows: TGTGCTAGTGGTTTGATCTCCGGGGGAACCAGTCAGCCCCAGCATTTT. The chain couples TRBV12-5 to TRBJ1-5, with D possibly matching TRBD1 (5 bases). Germline V lookup: CDR1 LGHNT, CDR2 FRNRAP. The CDR3 totals 16 residues. The germline V and J ends were trimmed by 2 bases and 6 bases, with 17 bases remaining between them.

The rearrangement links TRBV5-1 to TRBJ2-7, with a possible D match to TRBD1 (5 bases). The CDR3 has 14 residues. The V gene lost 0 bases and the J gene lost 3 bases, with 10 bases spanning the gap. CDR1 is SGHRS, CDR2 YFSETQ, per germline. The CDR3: CASSLVSDNYEQYF. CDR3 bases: TGCGCCAGCAGCTTGGTGTCGGACAACTACGAGCAGTACTTC.

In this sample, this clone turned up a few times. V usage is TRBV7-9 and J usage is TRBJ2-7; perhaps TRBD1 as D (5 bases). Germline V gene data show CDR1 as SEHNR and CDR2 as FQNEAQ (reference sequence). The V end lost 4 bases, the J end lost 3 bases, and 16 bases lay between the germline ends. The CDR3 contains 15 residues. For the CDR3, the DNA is TGTGCCAGCAGCTCGGGCAGGGTCAGGCTCTACGAGCAGTACTTC. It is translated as CASSSGRVRLYEQYF.

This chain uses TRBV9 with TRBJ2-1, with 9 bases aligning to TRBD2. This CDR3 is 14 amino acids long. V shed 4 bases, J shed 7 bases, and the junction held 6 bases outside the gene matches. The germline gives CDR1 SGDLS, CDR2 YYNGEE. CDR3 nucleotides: TGTGCCAGCAGCCCGAGGCTAGCGGGAAATGAGCAGTTCTTC. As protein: CASSPRLAGNEQFF.

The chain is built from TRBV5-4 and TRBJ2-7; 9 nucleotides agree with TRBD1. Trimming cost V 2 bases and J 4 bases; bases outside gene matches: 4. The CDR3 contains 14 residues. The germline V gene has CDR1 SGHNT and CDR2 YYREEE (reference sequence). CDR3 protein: CASSFDRGAYEQYF. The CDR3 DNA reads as TGTGCCAGCAGCTTTGACAGGGGGGCGTACGAGCAGTACTTC. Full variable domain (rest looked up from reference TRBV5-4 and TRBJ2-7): ETGVTQSPTHLIKTRGQQVTLRCSSQSGHNTVSWYQQALGQGPQFIFQYYREEENGRGNFPPRFSGLQFPNYSSELNVNALELDDSALYLCASSFDRGAYEQYFGPGTRLTVT.

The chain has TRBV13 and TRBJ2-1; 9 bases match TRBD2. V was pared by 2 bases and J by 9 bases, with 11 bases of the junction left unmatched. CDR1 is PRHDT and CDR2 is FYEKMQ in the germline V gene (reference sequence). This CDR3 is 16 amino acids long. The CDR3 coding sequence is TGTGCCAGCAGCTTATGGGGTGGCGGGGGGGCTCGTGAGCAGTTCTTC. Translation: CASSLWGGGGAREQFF.

CDR3 sequence: CASSLTRLRDTQYF. DNA of the CDR3: TGTGCCAGCAGTCTGACACGTCTTCGGGATACGCAGTATTTT. The gene calls are TRBV7-2 and TRBJ2-3; D unclear. This CDR3 contains 14 residues. CDR1 SGHTA and CDR2 FQGNSA come from the germline V gene. The V end lost 6 bases, the J end lost 6 bases, and 16 bases lay between the germline ends. The complete variable domain, with remaining parts taken from reference TRBV7-2 and TRBJ2-3, reads GAGVSQSPSNKVTEKGKDVELRCDPISGHTALYWYRQSLGQGLEFLIYFQGNSAPDKSGLPSDRFSAERTGGSVSTLTIQRTQQEDSAVYLCASSLTRLRDTQYFGPGTRLTVL.

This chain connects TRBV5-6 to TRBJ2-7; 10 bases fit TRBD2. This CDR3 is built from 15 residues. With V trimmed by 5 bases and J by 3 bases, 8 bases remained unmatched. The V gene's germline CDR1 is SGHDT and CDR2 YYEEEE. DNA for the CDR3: TGTGCCAGCAGAATAGCGGGAGGAACGAACTACGAGCAGTACTTC. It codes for CASRIAGGTNYEQYF. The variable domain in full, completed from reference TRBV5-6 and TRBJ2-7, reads DAGVTQSPTHLIKTRGQQVTLRCSPKSGHDTVSWYQQALGQGPQFIFQYYEEEERQRGNFPDRFSGHQFPNYSSELNVNALLLGDSALYLCASRIAGGTNYEQYFGPGTRLTVT.

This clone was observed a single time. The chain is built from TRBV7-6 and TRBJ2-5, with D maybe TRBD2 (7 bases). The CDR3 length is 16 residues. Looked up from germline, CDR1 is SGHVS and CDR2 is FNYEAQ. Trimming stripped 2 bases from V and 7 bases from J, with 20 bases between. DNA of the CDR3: TGTGCCAGCAGCTTAAAGGTTGGCGGGGGCCAGGGGACCCAGTACTTC. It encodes CASSLKVGGGQGTQYF.

The CDR3 is CASSQIGTGTNEQYF. CDR3 bases: TGTGCCAGCAGCCAAATCGGGACAGGGACCAACGAGCAGTACTTC. V gene TRBV3-1 (or the pseudogene TRBV3-2) combines with J gene TRBJ2-7, with 9 bases identical to TRBD1. Germline CDR1 is LGHDT and CDR2 is YNNKEL (reference sequence). The CDR3 is 15 amino acids. V trimming: 2 bases; J trimming: 5 bases; junction bases outside the gene matches: 7.

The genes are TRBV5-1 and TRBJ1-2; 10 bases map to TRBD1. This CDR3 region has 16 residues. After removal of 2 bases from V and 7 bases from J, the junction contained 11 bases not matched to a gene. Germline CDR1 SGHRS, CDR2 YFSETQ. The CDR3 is CASSFPPGQGVVGYTF. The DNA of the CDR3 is TGCGCCAGCAGCTTTCCTCCCGGACAGGGGGTTGTTGGCTACACCTTC. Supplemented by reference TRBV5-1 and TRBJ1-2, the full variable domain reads KAGVTQTPRYLIKTRGQQVTLSCSPISGHRSVSWYQQTPGQGLQFLFEYFSETQRNKGNFPGRFSGRQFSNSRSEMNVSTLELGDSALYLCASSFPPGQGVVGYTFGSGTRLTVV.

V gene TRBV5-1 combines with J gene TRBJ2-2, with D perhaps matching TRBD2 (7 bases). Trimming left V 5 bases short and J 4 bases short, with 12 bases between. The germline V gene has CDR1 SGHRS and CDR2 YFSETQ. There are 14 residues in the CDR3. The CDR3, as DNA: TGCGCCAGCAGGGGGGGGACACTCACCGGGGAGCTGTTTTTT. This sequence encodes CASRGGTLTGELFF.

The CDR3 bases are TGTGCCAGCAGCCAATCTTTGGGGGGGGGAGCCAAAAACATTCAGTACTTC. Translation gives CASSQSLGGGAKNIQYF. This sequence joins TRBV3-1 (or the pseudogene TRBV3-2) and TRBJ2-4; 7 nucleotides align to TRBD2. Germline V gives CDR1 LGHDT, CDR2 YNNKEL (reference sequence). V lost 2 bases to trimming and J lost 0 bases; unmatched junction nucleotides: 7. The CDR3 runs to 17 residues.

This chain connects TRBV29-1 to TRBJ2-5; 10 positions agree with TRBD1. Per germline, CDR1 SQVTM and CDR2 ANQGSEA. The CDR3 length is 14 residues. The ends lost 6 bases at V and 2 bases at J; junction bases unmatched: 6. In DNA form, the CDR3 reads TGCAGCGTCGCGGGGACAGGGGCGCAAGAGACCCAGTACTTC. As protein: CSVAGTGAQETQYF. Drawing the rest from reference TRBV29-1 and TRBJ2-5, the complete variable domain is SAVISQKPSRDICQRGTSLTIQCQVDSQVTMMFWYRQQPGQSLTLIATANQGSEATYESGFVIDKFPISRPNLTFSTLTVSNMSPEDSSIYLCSVAGTGAQETQYFGPGTRLLVL.

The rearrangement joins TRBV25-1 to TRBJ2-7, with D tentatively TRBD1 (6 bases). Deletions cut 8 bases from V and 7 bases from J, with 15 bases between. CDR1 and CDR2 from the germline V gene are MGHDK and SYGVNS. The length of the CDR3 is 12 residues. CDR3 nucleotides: TGTGCCAGCGGGACAAAAGCGGAGGAGCAGTACTTC. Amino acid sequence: CASGTKAEEQYF.

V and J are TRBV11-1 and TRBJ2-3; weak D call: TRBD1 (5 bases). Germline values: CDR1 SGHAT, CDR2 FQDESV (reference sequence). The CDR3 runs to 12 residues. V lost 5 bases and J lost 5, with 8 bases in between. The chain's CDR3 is CASSPTGDTQYF. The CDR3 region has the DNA TGTGCCAGCAGCCCTACAGGAGATACGCAGTATTTT.

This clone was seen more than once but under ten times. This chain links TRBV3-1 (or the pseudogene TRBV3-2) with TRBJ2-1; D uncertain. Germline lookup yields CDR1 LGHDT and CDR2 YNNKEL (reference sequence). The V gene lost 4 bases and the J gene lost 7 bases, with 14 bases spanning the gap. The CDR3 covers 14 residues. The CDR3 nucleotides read TGTGCCAGCAGCCCCCCTGGCCTGTGGAATGAGCAGTTCTTC. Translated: CASSPPGLWNEQFF.

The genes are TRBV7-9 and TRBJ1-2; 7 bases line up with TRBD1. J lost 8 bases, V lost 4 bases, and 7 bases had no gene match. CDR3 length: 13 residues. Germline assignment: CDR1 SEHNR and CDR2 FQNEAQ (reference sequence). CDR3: CASSSTGLGGYTF. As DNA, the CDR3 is TGTGCCAGCAGCTCGACAGGGCTCGGAGGCTACACCTTC.

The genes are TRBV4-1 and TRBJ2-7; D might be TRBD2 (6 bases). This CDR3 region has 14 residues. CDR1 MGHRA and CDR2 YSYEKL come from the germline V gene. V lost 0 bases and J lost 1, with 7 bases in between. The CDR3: CASSQERGSYEQYF. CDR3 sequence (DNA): TGCGCCAGCAGCCAAGAACGGGGGTCCTACGAGCAGTACTTC.